What follows are 8 T cell receptor beta chains derived from one specimen sequenced in a study of CD8 T cells in ankylosing spondylitis (dated by TCRdb to 2017 to 2019). Library preparation used 5' RACE. TCRdb lists the instrument as Illumina HiSeq 2500. Using fastp trimming at Q25 and MiXCR clonotype assembly, TCRdb reanalyzed the public sequencing data and kept in-frame beta chains. Identical CDR3 proteins give one entry, which carries the most common genes and DNA. The sample table holds roughly 150,000 distinct CDR3 sequences, of which around 6.6% were seen once. The ten largest make up under 15% of the sample. The material sequenced was blood, either unsorted or a sorted T cell fraction (not recorded which). These receptor sequences come from a female donor with ankylosing spondylitis or in good health (not recorded which).

There are many counts of this clonotype. J is TRBJ1-2 and V is TRBV9; the D is unclear. Germline CDR1 is SGDLS and CDR2 is YYNGEE. CDR3 size: 12 residues. Trimming pared 5 bases from V and 4 bases from J, leaving 9 bases between. CDR3 sequence (DNA): TGTGCCAGCAGTAGGGTTCCCTATGGCTACACCTTC. Protein: CASSRVPYGYTF.

This clonotype was seen ten or more times. The chain joins TRBV2 to TRBJ1-2; no clear D gene. This CDR3 contains 12 residues. V shed 4 bases and J shed 7 bases, with 10 bases lying between them. Germline values: CDR1 SNHLY, CDR2 FYNNEI. CDR3 in DNA: TGTGCCAGCAGTGGGGGAGAGAGTGGCTACACCTTC. Its protein is CASSGGESGYTF.

This clonotype was seen at least ten times. This chain joins TRBV4-2 and TRBJ2-7, with a tentative D call TRBD2 (6 bases). CDR3 length equals 14 residues. Trimming stripped 1 base from V and 3 bases from J, with 10 bases between. CDR1 is LGHNA, CDR2 YNFKEQ, per germline. Written as DNA, the CDR3 is TGTGCCAGCAGCCAAGTCGGGGGTGGCTACGAGCAGTACTTC. Translated, it gives CASSQVGGGYEQYF.

In this sample, this clonotype turned up a few times. The V call is TRBV11-2, the J call TRBJ2-5, with 7 bases aligning to TRBD1. CDR1 SGHAT and CDR2 FQNNGV come from the germline V gene. The CDR3 is 14 residues long. Trimming removed 5 bases from V and 2 bases from J; junction bases left unmatched: 5. CDR3 protein: CASSLGTVQETQYF. The CDR3 region has the DNA TGTGCCAGCAGCCTCGGGACAGTTCAAGAGACCCAGTACTTC. Full variable domain (remainder filled in from reference TRBV11-2 and TRBJ2-5): EAGVAQSPRYKIIEKRQSVAFWCNPISGHATLYWYQQILGQGPKLLIQFQNNGVVDDSQLPKDRFSAERLKGVDSTLKIQPAKLEDSAVYLCASSLGTVQETQYFGPGTRLLVL.

This clonotype was seen repeatedly, ten times or more. The chain carries TRBV12-3 or TRBV12-4 and TRBJ2-3, with 9 bases fitting TRBD2. The trim removed 2 bases at V and 8 bases at J, leaving 5 bases unmatched. This CDR3 has 14 amino acids. CDR3: CASSLRLAGVTQYF. For the CDR3, the DNA is TGTGCCAGCAGTTTAAGATTAGCGGGGGTTACGCAGTATTTT.

Regarding this clonotype: Given a much more abundant clone one base away, this may be a read error. The chain links TRBV20-1 to TRBJ1-2, with unresolved D. The CDR3 has 11 residues. Per germline, CDR1 DFQATT and CDR2 SNEGSKA (reference sequence). CDR3 coding DNA: TGCAGTGCTAGTAGGGTCTATGGCTTCACCTTC. Its translation: CSASRVYGFTF.

The gene calls are TRBV20-1 and TRBJ2-5; weak D call: TRBD2 (6 bases). CDR3 length: 15 amino acids. CDR1 is DFQATT, CDR2 SNEGSKA, per germline (reference sequence). Trimming removed 5 bases at V and 3 bases at J, with 19 bases between. The CDR3 DNA is TGCAGTGCTCGACGTGCAGGGCGGGATGAAGAGACCCAGTACTTC. As protein: CSARRAGRDEETQYF.

This clonotype appeared a single time. This may be a read error, as it is one base from a much larger clone. The gene calls are TRBV11-2 and TRBJ1-2; unclear D gene. The V gene's germline CDR1 is SGHAT and CDR2 FQNNGV. The CDR3 has 14 residues. DNA of the CDR3: TGTGCCAGCAGCTTAACGGACGTATCCTATGACTACACCTTC. This translates into CASSLTDVSYDYTF.